The TCR beta chain described here comes from a study of identical twins. TCRdb reprocessed the 5' RACE reads via MiXCR and lists one record per CDR3 protein. This sample carries over 550,000 distinct CDR3 sequences, roughly 6.6% of them seen once, and the ten largest clones take around 1.6%. Study-wide results and caveats: With abundant cord blood beta clonotypes, insertions were fewer; memory repertoires showed no such pattern. Within twin pairs, the out-of-frame alpha sequences they shared showed excess low generation probability. The study reached conclusions through statistical analysis that was cross-sectional, not following the same donors.

J was trimmed by 0 bases and V by 1 base; bases with no gene match: 0. This CDR3 is 14 amino acids long. Per the germline V gene, CDR1 is ENHRY and CDR2 is SYGVKD. This clonotype occurred many times. The antigen is not known. The same data also contributed to another study, on yellow fever vaccine responses in identical twins. That report notes: It has been reported that, in twins, the vaccine T cell response seemed partly convergent and partly personalized.

The TCR comes from a woman aged 18-29 years in good health. The rearrangement uses TRBV10-3 and TRBJ2-7; 7 positions agree with TRBD1. Sample: PBMCs. CDR3 in DNA: TGTGCCATCAGTGAGTGGGACAGCTCCTACGAGCAGTACTTC. Protein sequence: CAISEWDSSYEQYF.